This T cell receptor (beta chain) emerged from a study of neurological immune-mediated disorders. The study's findings and limits: HTLV-1-associated myelopathy showed the most TCR clonal expansion; multiple sclerosis the least, below healthy controls.

Time point meaning: technical triplicate 1. This clonotype was seen at least ten times. Its antigen is not identified. TCRdb called the 5' RACE reads again in MiXCR, with one record for every CDR3 protein. Altogether some 38,000 distinct CDR3 sequences are present, 11% being singletons, with the ten largest covering 3% to 4.5%. CDR1 is SGHRS, CDR2 YFSETQ, per germline. This CDR3 region has 16 residues. V trimming: 0 bases; J trimming: 3 bases; junction bases outside the gene matches: 4. The sequenced sample consisted of PBMCs. The gene calls are TRBV5-1 and TRBJ1-4; TRBD1 aligns across 8 bases. This receptor was identified in a man aged 60 to 69 with HTLV-1-associated myelopathy (HAM/TSP). The CDR3 DNA reads as TGCGCCAGCAGCTTGGGGACAGGGTCCCCTAATGAAAAACTGTTTTTT. Its translation: CASSLGTGSPNEKLFF.